This T cell receptor (beta chain) was captured in a study of regulatory T cells in long-lasting Graves disease. Study outcomes and limitations: Rather than thyroid tissue, only peripheral blood underwent study. Persistent disease was associated with favored TRBV28 usage and with favored use of TRBJ1-2 and TRBJ2-5.

Trimming stripped 1 base from V and 6 bases from J, with 9 bases between. CDR1 and CDR2 (germline): SGHVS, FQNEAQ. The CDR3 totals 13 residues. This clonotype was detected many times. Its target is unknown. Noted time point: newly diagnosed GD, antithyroid drugs for less than 3 months. Generation of the TCR library employed RNA extracted from PBMCs. Library construction for TCR beta used iRepertoire HTBI primers and Arm-PCR of CDR3 regions. One entry per CDR3 protein results from TCRdb running MiXCR on the multiplex PCR reads. The sample yields around 470,000 distinct CDR3 sequences, 11% to 15% seen once. These data were likewise used in another study, on T cells in Graves' hyperthyroidism and ophthalmopathy.

This specimen was peripheral blood mononuclear cells (PBMCs), taken at new diagnosis, from a patient treated with antithyroid drugs. This chain links TRBV7-8 with TRBJ1-1; D gene unclear. The sequence was obtained from a woman aged 45-60 years with Graves disease. In DNA form, the CDR3 reads TGTGCCAGCAGCTTAGGAGGGTACCCTGAAGCTTTCTTT. Residues: CASSLGGYPEAFF. The variable domain in full, completed from reference TRBV7-8 and TRBJ1-1, reads GAGVSQSPRYKVAKRGQDVALRCDPISGHVSLFWYQQALGQGPEFLTYFQNEAQLDKSGLPSDRFFAERPEGSVSTLKIQRTQQEDSAVYLCASSLGGYPEAFFGQGTRLTVV.